The clone carrying this T cell receptor beta chain was observed a handful of times. Unique molecular identifiers were incorporated during preparation of the TCRbeta library. MiXCR, run by TCRdb on the PCR reads, gives a single entry per CDR3 protein. The sample comprises about 600,000 distinct CDR3 sequences, roughly 10% of which are singletons, and about 4% rests with the top ten. The data derive from a study of T-cell reconstitution after alpha-beta-depleted transplantation in children. This CDR3 comprises 14 residues. The V gene lost 0 bases and the J gene lost 2 bases, with 8 bases spanning the gap. Germline V gene data show CDR1 as MNHEY and CDR2 as SVGAGI.

This chain joins TRBV6-5 and TRBJ2-7, with D tentatively TRBD1 (6 bases). The sequencing used PBMCs from the stem cell graft donor, collected from the stem cell graft. The TCR comes from a human donor who donated a stem cell graft to a child with acute myeloid leukemia. CDR3 region: CASSYSRDTYEQYF. The DNA for the CDR3 is TGTGCCAGCAGTTACTCCCGGGACACCTACGAGCAGTACTTC.